The clone carrying this T cell receptor (beta chain) was observed a few times. Authors of the study amplified TCR beta CDR3 regions from RNA transcripts. The study used the HTBI primer set for a first-round RT-PCR of the TCR CDR3. TCRdb ran MiXCR on the multiplex PCR reads and lists one entry per CDR3 protein. The table records hundreds of thousands of distinct CDR3 sequences, roughly a sixth of them present only once. The data originate from a study of T cells in Graves' hyperthyroidism and ophthalmopathy. Among the patients, aged 18 to 65, hyperthyroidism was newly diagnosed and had lasted under 2 months. This receptor was identified in a woman in her forties or fifties with Graves' hyperthyroidism that later progressed to Graves' ophthalmopathy. Sequencing was performed on blood.

The CDR3: CASSFSGTYNEQFF. Here the CDR3 DNA reads TGTGCCAGCAGTTTCTCCGGGACCTACAATGAGCAGTTCTTC. The chain recombines TRBV6-2 or TRBV6-3 with TRBJ2-1, with a weak D call TRBD2 (5 bases). Germline loops: CDR1 MNHEY, CDR2 SVGEGT. The V and J ends lost 4 bases and 2 bases respectively, with 9 bases between them. The CDR3 is made up of 14 amino acids.